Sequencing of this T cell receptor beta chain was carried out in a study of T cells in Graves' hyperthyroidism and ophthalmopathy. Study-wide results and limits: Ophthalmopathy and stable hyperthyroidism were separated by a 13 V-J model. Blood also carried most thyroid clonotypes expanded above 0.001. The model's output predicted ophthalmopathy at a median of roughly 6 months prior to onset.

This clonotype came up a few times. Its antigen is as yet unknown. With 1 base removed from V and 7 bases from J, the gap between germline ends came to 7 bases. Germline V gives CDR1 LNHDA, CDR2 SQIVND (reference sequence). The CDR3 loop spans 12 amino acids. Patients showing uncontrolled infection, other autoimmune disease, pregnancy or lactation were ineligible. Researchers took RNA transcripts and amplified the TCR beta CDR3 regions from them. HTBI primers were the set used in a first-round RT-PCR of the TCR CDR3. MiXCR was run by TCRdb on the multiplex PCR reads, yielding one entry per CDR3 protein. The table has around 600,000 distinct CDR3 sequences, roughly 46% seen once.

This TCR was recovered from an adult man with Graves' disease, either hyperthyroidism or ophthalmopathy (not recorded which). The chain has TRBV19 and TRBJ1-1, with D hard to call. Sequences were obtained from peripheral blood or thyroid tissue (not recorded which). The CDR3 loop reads CASSIVTSEAFF. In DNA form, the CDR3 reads TGTGCCAGTAGTATAGTCACCAGTGAAGCTTTCTTT.